A single sample is the source of the 20 T cell receptor beta chains below, sequenced in a study of OX40 agonist ivuxolimab in advanced cancers. Assay used: immunoSEQ multiplex PCR; TCRdb lists only in-frame clones, some missing. The table lists some 77,000 clones, about 90% of them singletons, with about 1.8% in the top ten. The sample was CD4+ or CD8+ T cells sorted from blood, taken in a trial of the OX40 agonist ivuxolimab. The receptors were sampled from an adult with an advanced solid tumor such as melanoma, head and neck, liver or kidney cancer.

The chain uses TRBV6-1 and TRBJ2-2, with D possibly TRBD1 on 6 matching bases. Trimming took 2 bases from V and 0 from J, leaving 13 bases between them. Per the germline V gene, CDR1 is MNHNS and CDR2 is SASEGT. The length of the CDR3 is 17 residues. The CDR3 DNA follows: TGTGCCAGCAGTGAATACATTGGGACATCGAACACCGGGGAGCTGTTTTTT. Translated, it gives CASSEYIGTSNTGELFF.

CDR3 sequence reads: CASSREAPYEQYF. CDR3 nucleotide sequence: TGTGCCAGCAGTCGGGAGGCCCCCTACGAGCAGTACTTC. The rearrangement uses TRBV2 and TRBJ2-7, with 7 bases that match TRBD2. Per the germline V gene, CDR1 is SNHLY and CDR2 is FYNNEI. The CDR3 contains 13 residues. V lost 5 bases to trimming and J lost 2 bases; unmatched junction nucleotides: 3.

The V call is TRBV10-3, the J call TRBJ2-1, with a weak D call TRBD2 (5 bases). Per the germline V gene, CDR1 is ENHRY and CDR2 is SYGVKD. The CDR3 extends over 13 amino acids. Deletions cut 1 base from V and 4 bases from J, with 5 bases between. CDR3 region: CAISEWEYNEQFF. DNA of the CDR3: TGTGCCATCAGTGAGTGGGAGTACAATGAGCAGTTCTTC.

The chain joins TRBV5-5 to TRBJ1-2; no clear D gene. Trimming cost V 1 base and J 1 base, with 14 bases left between them. Per germline, CDR1 SGHKS and CDR2 YYEKEE (reference sequence). The CDR3 sequence is 16 residues long. The chain's CDR3 is CASSLPGSGSNYGYTF. CDR3 DNA sequence: TGTGCCAGCAGCTTGCCCGGGTCGGGGAGTAACTATGGCTACACCTTC.

The chain combines TRBV19 with TRBJ1-1; D is unclear. Per the germline V gene, CDR1 is LNHDA and CDR2 is SQIVND (reference sequence). V gave up 7 bases and J gave up 1 base, with 16 bases separating them. The CDR3 runs to 15 residues. For the CDR3, the DNA is TGTGCCAGTAAAATCCTGGGCGGGGAGAACACTGAAGCTTTCTTT. Translation: CASKILGGENTEAFF.

J is TRBJ1-2 and V is TRBV27; D perhaps matches TRBD1 (5 bases). V was pared by 5 bases and J by 1 base, with 11 bases between. Germline CDR1 reads MNHEY; CDR2 reads SMNVEV (reference sequence). The CDR3 is made up of 14 amino acids. The CDR3 coding sequence is TGTGCCAGCAGTCGGCGAGGGGATAACTATGGCTACACCTTC. It specifies CASSRRGDNYGYTF.

The chain combines TRBV28 with TRBJ2-2; 9 positions agree with TRBD1. This CDR3 spans 15 amino acids. CDR1 and CDR2 (germline): MDHEN, SYDVKM. The junction had 8 bases not matched to a gene; V was cut back by 8 bases and J by 4 bases. CDR3 in amino acids: CASLAGQGITGELFF. The CDR3 DNA reads TGTGCCAGCCTCGCGGGACAGGGTATCACCGGGGAGCTGTTTTTT.

This CDR3 reads CASSTAGLASREQYF. In nucleotides, the CDR3 is TGTGCCAGCAGCACGGCGGGACTAGCGAGTCGGGAGCAGTACTTC. This sequence joins TRBV5-4 and TRBJ2-7; 10 nucleotides line up with TRBD2. Per the germline V gene, CDR1 is SGHNT and CDR2 is YYREEE (reference sequence). The ends lost 4 bases at V and 7 bases at J; junction bases unmatched: 11. The CDR3 is 15 residues long.

This clone showed up just a few times. The chain uses TRBV7-9 and TRBJ2-7, with 7 bases lining up with TRBD2. V lost 4 bases and J lost 5; bases outside the gene matches: 11. Per the germline V gene, CDR1 is SEHNR and CDR2 is FQNEAQ (reference sequence). The CDR3 runs 15 residues. CDR3 loop: CASSWGGKEVDEQYF. CDR3 nucleotide sequence: TGTGCCAGCAGCTGGGGGGGGAAGGAGGTCGACGAGCAGTACTTC.

As concerns this clone: Different DNA sequences within this sample yield the same CDR3. The chain carries TRBV5-1 and TRBJ2-2; 8 bases are a match to TRBD1. The CDR3 covers 15 residues. After removal of 3 bases from V and 4 bases from J, the junction contained 5 bases not matched to a gene. Germline V gene sequence: CDR1 SGHRS, CDR2 YFSETQ. This chain's CDR3 is CASSSRQGSTGELFF. DNA for the CDR3: TGCGCCAGCAGCTCCCGACAGGGGAGCACCGGGGAGCTGTTTTTT. Combining the CDR3 with reference TRBV5-1 and TRBJ2-2 gives the whole variable domain KAGVTQTPRYLIKTRGQQVTLSCSPISGHRSVSWYQQTPGQGLQFLFEYFSETQRNKGNFPGRFSGRQFSNSRSEMNVSTLELGDSALYLCASSSRQGSTGELFFGEGSRLTVL.

This sequence joins TRBV7-9 and TRBJ2-3; TRBD2 agrees at 8 bases. CDR3 length equals 16 residues. The V gene end was trimmed by 1 base and the J gene end by 3 bases; junction bases not matched to a gene: 6. Germline CDR1 reads SEHNR; CDR2 reads FQNEAQ (reference sequence). CDR3: CASSLVTGGVTDTQYF. In nucleotides, the CDR3 is TGTGCCAGCAGCTTAGTTACCGGGGGGGTAACAGATACGCAGTATTTT.

The chain carries TRBV5-4 and TRBJ2-2; 7 nucleotides match TRBD2. V lost 2 bases to trimming and J lost 6 bases; unmatched junction nucleotides: 1. The CDR3 consists of 13 residues. Germline V CDR1 and CDR2: SGHNT, YYREEE (reference sequence). CDR3 sequence reads: CASSLSGAGELFF. The CDR3 DNA is TGTGCCAGCAGCTTAAGCGGGGCCGGGGAGCTGTTTTTT.

The chain recombines TRBV11-3 with TRBJ2-7, with D possibly TRBD1 on 6 matching bases. The CDR3 consists of 14 residues. V was trimmed by 3 bases and J by 0 bases, leaving 9 bases between them. Germline V lookup: CDR1 SGHNT, CDR2 YENEEA. CDR3 amino acids: CASSFGQISYEQYF. In DNA, the CDR3 is TGTGCCAGCAGCTTCGGACAGATCTCCTACGAGCAGTACTTC.

This chain connects TRBV11-2 to TRBJ2-7; D uncertain. CDR1 SGHAT and CDR2 FQNNGV come from the germline V gene. The CDR3 has 15 residues. Trimming removed 1 base from V and 2 bases from J, with 12 bases in between. This CDR3 reads CASSLGLDAAYEQYF. DNA for the CDR3: TGTGCCAGCAGCTTAGGTTTGGATGCGGCCTACGAGCAGTACTTC. Based on the CDR3 plus reference TRBV11-2 and TRBJ2-7, the full variable domain is EAGVAQSPRYKIIEKRQSVAFWCNPISGHATLYWYQQILGQGPKLLIQFQNNGVVDDSQLPKDRFSAERLKGVDSTLKIQPAKLEDSAVYLCASSLGLDAAYEQYFGPGTRLTVT.

V and J are TRBV6-5 and TRBJ2-5, with D perhaps TRBD1 or TRBD2 (5 bases each). The end of the DNA aligns better with TRBJ2-7, so the J call may be wrong. Germline V gives CDR1 MNHEY, CDR2 SVGAGI. The CDR3 has 14 amino acids. In DNA, the CDR3 is TGTGCCAGCAGTGTATCGGGACGGAACTACGAGCAGTACTTC. Amino acids: CASSVSGRNYEQYF.

The chain carries TRBV29-1 and TRBJ1-4, with a possible D match to TRBD1 (5 bases). Germline CDR1 reads SQVTM; CDR2 reads ANQGSEA. With 5 bases removed from V and 6 bases from J, the gap between germline ends came to 7 bases. The CDR3 loop spans 11 amino acids. The CDR3, as DNA: TGCAGCGTTATCAGGGATGAAAAACTGTTTTTT. It yields the protein CSVIRDEKLFF.

In regard to this clone: This specimen includes other DNA sequences encoding the same CDR3. The chain employs TRBV9 and TRBJ1-1; D not resolved. The CDR3 runs 13 residues. The V gene's germline CDR1 is SGDLS and CDR2 YYNGEE. Trimming shortened V by 2 bases and J by 0 bases, and 5 bases separated the two germline ends. CDR3 sequence reads: CASSVAMNTEAFF. In nucleotides, the CDR3 is TGTGCCAGCAGCGTCGCTATGAACACTGAAGCTTTCTTT.

The chain recombines TRBV7-6 with TRBJ1-5; tentatively, D is TRBD1 (5 bases). Germline CDR1 SGHVS, CDR2 FNYEAQ. Trimming pared 5 bases from V and 6 bases from J, leaving 14 bases between. This CDR3 is 14 amino acids long. CDR3 in DNA: TGTGCCAGCAGCCCGCAGGTGGGGACTCAGCCCCAGCATTTT. Translation: CASSPQVGTQPQHF.

Comments on this clone: One end of the junction is discordant with germline, which a read error may explain. The chain employs TRBV7-2 and TRBJ2-1, with 9 bases that match TRBD2. The CDR3 sequence is 13 residues long. Germline CDR1 is SGHTA and CDR2 is FQGNSA. The DNA for the CDR3 is TGTGCCAGCAGCCTAGCGGGGCCAGGGGGGCAGTTCTTC. Translating gives CASSLAGPGGQFF.

This chain uses TRBV5-6 with TRBJ2-1, with 7 bases fitting TRBD1. In germline, CDR1 is SGHDT, CDR2 YYEEEE. CDR3 size: 14 residues. Trimming cost V 3 bases and J 5 bases; bases outside gene matches: 5. CDR3 sequence (DNA): TGTGCCAGCAGCTCCCTAGACAGGGACAATGAGCAGTTCTTC. Its translation: CASSSLDRDNEQFF.